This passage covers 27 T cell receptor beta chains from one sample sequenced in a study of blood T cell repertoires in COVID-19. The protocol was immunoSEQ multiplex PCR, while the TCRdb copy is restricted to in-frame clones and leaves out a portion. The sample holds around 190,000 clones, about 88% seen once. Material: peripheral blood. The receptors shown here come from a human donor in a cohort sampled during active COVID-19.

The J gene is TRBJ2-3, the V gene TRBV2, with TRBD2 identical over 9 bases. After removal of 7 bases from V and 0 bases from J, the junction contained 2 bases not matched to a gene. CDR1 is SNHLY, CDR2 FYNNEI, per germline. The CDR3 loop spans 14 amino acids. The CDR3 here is CASKTSGSTDTQYF. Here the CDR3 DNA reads TGTGCCAGCAAGACTAGCGGTAGCACAGATACGCAGTATTTT.

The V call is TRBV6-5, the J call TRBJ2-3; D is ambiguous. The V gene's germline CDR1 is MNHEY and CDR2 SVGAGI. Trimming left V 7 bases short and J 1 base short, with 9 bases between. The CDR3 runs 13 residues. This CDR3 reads CASKSPGTDTQYF. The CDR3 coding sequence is TGTGCCAGCAAGTCACCGGGCACAGATACGCAGTATTTT.

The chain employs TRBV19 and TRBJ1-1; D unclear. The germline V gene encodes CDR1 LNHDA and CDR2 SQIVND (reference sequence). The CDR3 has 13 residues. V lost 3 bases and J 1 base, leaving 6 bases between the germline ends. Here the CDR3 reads CASSMHGNTEAFF. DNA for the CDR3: TGTGCCAGTAGTATGCACGGGAACACTGAAGCTTTCTTT.

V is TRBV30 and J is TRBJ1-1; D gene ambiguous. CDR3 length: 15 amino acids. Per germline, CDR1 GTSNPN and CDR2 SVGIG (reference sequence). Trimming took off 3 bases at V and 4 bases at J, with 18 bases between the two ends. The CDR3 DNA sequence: TGTGCCTGGAGACCTAACGGGAGGGTGACCACTGAAGCTTTCTTT. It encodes CAWRPNGRVTTEAFF.

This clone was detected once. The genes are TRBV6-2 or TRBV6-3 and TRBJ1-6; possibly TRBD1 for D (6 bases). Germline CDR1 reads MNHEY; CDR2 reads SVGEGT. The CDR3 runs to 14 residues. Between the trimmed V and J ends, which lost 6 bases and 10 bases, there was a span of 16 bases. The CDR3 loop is CASSSDRIASPLHF. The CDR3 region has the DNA TGTGCCAGCAGCTCTGACAGGATAGCCTCACCCCTCCACTTT.

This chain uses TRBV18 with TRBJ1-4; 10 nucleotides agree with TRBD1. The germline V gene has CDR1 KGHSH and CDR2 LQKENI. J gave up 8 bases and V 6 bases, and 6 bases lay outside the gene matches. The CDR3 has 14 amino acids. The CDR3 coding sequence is TGTGCCAGCTCCCTGGGACAGGGGCAAGAAAAACTGTTTTTT. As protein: CASSLGQGQEKLFF.

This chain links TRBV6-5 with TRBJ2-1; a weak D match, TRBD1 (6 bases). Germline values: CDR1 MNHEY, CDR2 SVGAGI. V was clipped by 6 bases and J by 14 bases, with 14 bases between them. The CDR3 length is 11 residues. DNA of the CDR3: TGTGCCAGCAGCCGAGGGGGAAGCGAGTTCTTC. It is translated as CASSRGGSEFF.

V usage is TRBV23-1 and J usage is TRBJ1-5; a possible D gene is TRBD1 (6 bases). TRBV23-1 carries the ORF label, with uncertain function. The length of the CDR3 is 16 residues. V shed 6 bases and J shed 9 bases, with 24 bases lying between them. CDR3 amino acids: CASRPDEGTFFLPQHF. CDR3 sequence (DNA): TGCGCCAGCAGGCCCGACGAGGGGACATTTTTTTTGCCCCAGCATTTT.

Written as DNA, the CDR3 is TGTGCCAGCAGCTTAGGCAGGGGGCGCGATACGCAGTATTTT. It translates to CASSLGRGRDTQYF. The chain couples TRBV7-2 to TRBJ2-3; 8 positions agree with TRBD1. The CDR3 extends over 14 amino acids. The V segment lost 1 base and the J segment 6 bases; nucleotides outside the gene matches: 3. Germline CDR1 SGHTA, CDR2 FQGNSA.

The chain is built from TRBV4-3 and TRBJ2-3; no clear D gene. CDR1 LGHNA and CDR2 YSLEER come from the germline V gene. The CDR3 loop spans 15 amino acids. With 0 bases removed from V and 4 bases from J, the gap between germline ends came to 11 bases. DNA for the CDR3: TGCGCCAGCAGCCAAGACCGGCTAGGTGCAGATACGCAGTATTTT. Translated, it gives CASSQDRLGADTQYF.

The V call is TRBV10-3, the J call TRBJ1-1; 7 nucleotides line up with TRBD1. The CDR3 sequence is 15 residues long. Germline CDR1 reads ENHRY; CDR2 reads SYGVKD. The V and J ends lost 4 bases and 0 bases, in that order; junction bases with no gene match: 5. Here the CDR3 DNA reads TGTGCCATCAGTGGGGACAGAAGAATGAACACTGAAGCTTTCTTT. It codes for CAISGDRRMNTEAFF.

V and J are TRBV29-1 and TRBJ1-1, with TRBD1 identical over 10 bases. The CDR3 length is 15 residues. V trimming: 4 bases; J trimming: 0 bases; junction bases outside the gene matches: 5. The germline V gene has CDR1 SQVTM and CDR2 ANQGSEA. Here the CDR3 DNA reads TGCAGCGTTGCCGGACAGGGGGGGCTGAACACTGAAGCTTTCTTT. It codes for CSVAGQGGLNTEAFF.

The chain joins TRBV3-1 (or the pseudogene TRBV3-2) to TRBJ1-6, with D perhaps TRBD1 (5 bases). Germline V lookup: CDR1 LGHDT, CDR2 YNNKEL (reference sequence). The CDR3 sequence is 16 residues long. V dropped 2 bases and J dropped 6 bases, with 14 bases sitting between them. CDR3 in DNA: TGTGCCAGCAGCCAACTTGCGGGGGGAGTTAATTCACCCCTCCACTTT. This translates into CASSQLAGGVNSPLHF.

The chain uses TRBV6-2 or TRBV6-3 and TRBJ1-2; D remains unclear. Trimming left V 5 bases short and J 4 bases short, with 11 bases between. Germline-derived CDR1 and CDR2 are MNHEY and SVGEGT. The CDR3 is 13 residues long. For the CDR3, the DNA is TGTGCCAGCAGTAACGGGGTTCCCTATGGCTACACCTTC. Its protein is CASSNGVPYGYTF.

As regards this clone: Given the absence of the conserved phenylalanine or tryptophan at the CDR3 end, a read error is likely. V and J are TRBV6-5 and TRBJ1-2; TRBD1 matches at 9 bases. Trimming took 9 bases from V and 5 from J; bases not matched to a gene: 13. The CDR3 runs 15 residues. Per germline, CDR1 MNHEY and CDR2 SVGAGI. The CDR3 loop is CASLPSGTGRYGYTS. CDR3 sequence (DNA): TGTGCCAGTCTCCCATCCGGGACAGGGAGGTATGGCTACACCTCC.

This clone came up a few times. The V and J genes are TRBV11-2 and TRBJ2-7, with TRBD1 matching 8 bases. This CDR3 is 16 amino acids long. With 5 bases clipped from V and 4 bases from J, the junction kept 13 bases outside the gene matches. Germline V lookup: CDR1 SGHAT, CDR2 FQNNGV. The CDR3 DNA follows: TGTGCCAGCAGCCCTCTAAGAAGACAGGGGCATTACGAGCAGTACTTC. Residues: CASSPLRRQGHYEQYF.

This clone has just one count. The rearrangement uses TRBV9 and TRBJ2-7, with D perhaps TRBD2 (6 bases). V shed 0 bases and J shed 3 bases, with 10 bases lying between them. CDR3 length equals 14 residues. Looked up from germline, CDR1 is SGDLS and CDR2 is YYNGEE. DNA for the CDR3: TGTGCCAGCAGCGTAGACGGGAGAGACTACGAGCAGTACTTC. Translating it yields CASSVDGRDYEQYF.

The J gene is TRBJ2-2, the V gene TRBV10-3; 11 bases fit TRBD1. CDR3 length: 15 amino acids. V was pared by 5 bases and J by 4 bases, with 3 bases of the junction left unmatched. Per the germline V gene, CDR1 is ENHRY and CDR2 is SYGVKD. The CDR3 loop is CAISPGQGGTGELFF. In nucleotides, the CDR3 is TGTGCCATCAGTCCGGGACAGGGGGGCACCGGGGAGCTGTTTTTT.

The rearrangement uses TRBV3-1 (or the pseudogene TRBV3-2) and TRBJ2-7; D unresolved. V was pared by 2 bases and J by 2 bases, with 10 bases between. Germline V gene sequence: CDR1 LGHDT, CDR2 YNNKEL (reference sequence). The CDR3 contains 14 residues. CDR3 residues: CASSQQVGAYEQYF. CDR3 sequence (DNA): TGTGCCAGCAGCCAACAGGTGGGTGCCTACGAGCAGTACTTC.

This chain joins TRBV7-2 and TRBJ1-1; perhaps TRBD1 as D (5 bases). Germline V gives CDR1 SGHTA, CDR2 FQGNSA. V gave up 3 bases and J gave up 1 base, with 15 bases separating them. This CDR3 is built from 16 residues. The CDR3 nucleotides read TGTGCCAGCAGCTTCTTTGCAGGGATTGGGAACACTGAAGCTTTCTTT. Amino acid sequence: CASSFFAGIGNTEAFF.

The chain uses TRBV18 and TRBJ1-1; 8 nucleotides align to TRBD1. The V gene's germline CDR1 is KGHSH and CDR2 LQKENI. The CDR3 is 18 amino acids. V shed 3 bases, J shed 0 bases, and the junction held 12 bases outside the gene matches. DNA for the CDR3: TGTGCCAGCTCACCGACAGGGGACCTTCGAATAGTGAACACTGAAGCTTTCTTT. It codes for CASSPTGDLRIVNTEAFF.

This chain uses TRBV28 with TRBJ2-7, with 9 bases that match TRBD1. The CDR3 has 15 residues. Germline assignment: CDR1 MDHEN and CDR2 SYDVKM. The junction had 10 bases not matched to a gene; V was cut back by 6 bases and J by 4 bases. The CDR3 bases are TGTGCCAGCAGACAGGGGGCGCGCCCCGCGTACGAGCAGTACTTC. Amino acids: CASRQGARPAYEQYF. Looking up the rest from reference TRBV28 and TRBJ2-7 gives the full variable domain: DVKVTQSSRYLVKRTGEKVFLECVQDMDHENMFWYRQDPGLGLRLIYFSYDVKMKEKGDIPEGYSVSREKKERFSLILESASTNQTSMYLCASRQGARPAYEQYFGPGTRLTVT.

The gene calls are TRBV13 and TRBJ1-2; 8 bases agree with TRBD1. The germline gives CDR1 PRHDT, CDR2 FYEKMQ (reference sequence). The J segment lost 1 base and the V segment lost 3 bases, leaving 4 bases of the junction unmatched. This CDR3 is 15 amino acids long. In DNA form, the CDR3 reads TGTGCCAGCAGCTTTACAGGGGGGCTTAACTATGGCTACACCTTC. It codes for CASSFTGGLNYGYTF.

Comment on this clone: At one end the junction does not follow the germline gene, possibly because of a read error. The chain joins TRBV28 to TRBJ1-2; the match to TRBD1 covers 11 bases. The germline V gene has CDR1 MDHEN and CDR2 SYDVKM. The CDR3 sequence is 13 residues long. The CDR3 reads CASSAVLGQGAFF. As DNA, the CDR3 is TGTGCCAGCAGCGCCGTTTTAGGACAGGGGGCTTTCTTC.

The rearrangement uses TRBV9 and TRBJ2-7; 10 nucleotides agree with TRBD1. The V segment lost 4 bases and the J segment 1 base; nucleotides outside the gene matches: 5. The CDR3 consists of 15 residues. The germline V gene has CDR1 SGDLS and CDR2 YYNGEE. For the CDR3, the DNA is TGTGCCAGCAGCCTTCGGGACAGGGGTTCCTACGAGCAGTACTTC. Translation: CASSLRDRGSYEQYF.

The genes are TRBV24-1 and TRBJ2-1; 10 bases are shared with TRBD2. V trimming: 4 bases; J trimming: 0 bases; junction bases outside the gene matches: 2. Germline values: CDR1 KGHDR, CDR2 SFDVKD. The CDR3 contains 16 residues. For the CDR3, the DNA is TGTGCCACCAGTGACCCTAGCGGGGGCTCCTACAATGAGCAGTTCTTC. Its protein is CATSDPSGGSYNEQFF.

The CDR3 region is CASSLVPGNSPLHF. The DNA for the CDR3 is TGTGCCAGCAGCTTAGTTCCGGGGAATTCACCCCTCCACTTT. The chain recombines TRBV7-2 with TRBJ1-6; no definite D call. Per the germline V gene, CDR1 is SGHTA and CDR2 is FQGNSA. This CDR3 spans 14 amino acids. V was trimmed by 1 base and J by 7 bases, leaving 8 bases between them.